These 5 T cell receptor beta chains were sequenced from one sample in a study of cytomegalovirus exposure and HLA in healthy donors. Primers included in the PCR were 60 Vbeta and 13 Jbeta primers. Using immunoSEQ multiplex PCR, the repertoire was profiled, and TCRdb retains in-frame clones only, with some absent. The table records some 160,000 clones, around 73% of them present only once. The sequencing input was PBMCs. These receptors came from a male donor in good health and CMV-seronegative.

This clone was seen a few times. The chain joins TRBV4-2 to TRBJ2-5; perhaps TRBD2 as D (5 bases). The CDR3 contains 13 residues. Deletions cut 1 base from V and 5 bases from J, with 8 bases between. The germline V gene has CDR1 LGHNA and CDR2 YNFKEQ. The CDR3 here is CASSQVGGETQYF. The CDR3 bases are TGTGCCAGCAGCCAAGTAGGCGGGGAGACCCAGTACTTC.

This chain connects TRBV7-9 to TRBJ1-1; D is unresolved. The CDR3 loop spans 13 amino acids. Trimming stripped 6 bases from V and 0 bases from J, with 8 bases between. Germline V CDR1 and CDR2: SEHNR, FQNEAQ (reference sequence). Here the CDR3 DNA reads TGTGCCAGCAGACCTAATATGAACACTGAAGCTTTCTTT. Its translation is CASRPNMNTEAFF.

The rearrangement joins TRBV5-6 to TRBJ2-7; D is unresolved. CDR1 and CDR2 (germline): SGHDT, YYEEEE. Trimming shortened V by 1 base and J by 6 bases, and 5 bases separated the two germline ends. This CDR3 region has 11 residues. The CDR3 DNA is TGTGCCAGCAGCTTGCTTGTCGAGCAGTACTTC. Its translation: CASSLLVEQYF.

The CDR3 coding sequence is TGTGCCAGCAGCTTAGGGACTAGCGAGGAGACCCAGTACTTC. Its translation is CASSLGTSEETQYF. The rearrangement joins TRBV13 to TRBJ2-5, with TRBD2 matching 8 bases. CDR1 and CDR2 (germline): PRHDT, FYEKMQ (reference sequence). The CDR3 runs 14 residues. With V trimmed by 0 bases and J by 5 bases, 2 bases remained unmatched.

The rearrangement uses TRBV19 and TRBJ1-5; tentatively, D is TRBD1 (6 bases). CDR3 length: 15 amino acids. Germline loops: CDR1 LNHDA, CDR2 SQIVND (reference sequence). The ends were cut back, 6 bases at V and 2 bases at J, with 14 bases in the middle. The DNA of the CDR3 is TGTGCCAGTAGGAATATGGGGGCGGGCAATCAGCCCCAGCATTTT. Translated, it gives CASRNMGAGNQPQHF.